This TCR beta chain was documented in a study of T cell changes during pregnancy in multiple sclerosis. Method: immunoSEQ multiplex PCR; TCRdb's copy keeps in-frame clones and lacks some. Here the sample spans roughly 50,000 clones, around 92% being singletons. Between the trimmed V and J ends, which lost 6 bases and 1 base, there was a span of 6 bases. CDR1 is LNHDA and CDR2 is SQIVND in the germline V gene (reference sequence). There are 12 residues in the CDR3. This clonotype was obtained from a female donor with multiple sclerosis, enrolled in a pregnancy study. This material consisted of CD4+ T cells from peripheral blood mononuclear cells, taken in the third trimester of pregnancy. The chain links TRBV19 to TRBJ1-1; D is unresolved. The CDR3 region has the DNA TGTGCCAGTAGGACATGGAACACTGAAGCTTTCTTT. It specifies CASRTWNTEAFF.